Below, 16 T cell receptor beta chains from the same sample are listed, as sequenced in a study of T cell repertoires in cytomegalovirus infection. TCRdb fed the reads into MiXCR, producing one record per CDR3 protein. The profile shows about 770,000 distinct CDR3 sequences, 25% to 35% of them singletons. Antigen specificity for these receptors is unknown. Here the sequenced sample was cultured CD8+ T cells from PBMCs, taken from culture after CMV antigen stimulation. Source of these receptors: a human donor in good health (CMV status not recorded). Some clones in this sample may be carry-over from other donors' samples.

The chain joins TRBV7-9 to TRBJ2-2, with 7 nucleotides matching TRBD1. V was clipped by 2 bases and J by 6 bases; unmatched bases: 6. Looked up from germline, CDR1 is SEHNR and CDR2 is FQNEAQ (reference sequence). The CDR3 loop spans 15 amino acids. DNA for the CDR3: TGTGCCAGCAGCTTAAGAGACAGGGCCGCCGGGGAGCTGTTTTTT. It specifies CASSLRDRAAGELFF.

This clonotype has a handful of counts. The chain employs TRBV12-3 or TRBV12-4 and TRBJ2-2; no reliable D call. The CDR3 spans 13 residues. V was pared by 2 bases and J by 4 bases, with 5 bases between. CDR3 nucleotide sequence: TGTGCCAGCAGTTTAATCTTCACCGGGGAGCTGTTTTTT. As protein: CASSLIFTGELFF.

This clonotype was counted a few times. The chain employs TRBV27 and TRBJ2-7; D is perhaps TRBD1 or TRBD2 (5 bases each). Germline CDR1 is MNHEY and CDR2 is SMNVEV (reference sequence). This CDR3 is built from 13 residues. Trimming took off 5 bases at V and 6 bases at J, with 14 bases between the two ends. CDR3 loop: CASSLGEGFEQYV. The CDR3 DNA sequence: TGTGCCAGCAGTCTGGGAGAGGGGTTCGAGCAGTACGTC.

Only one count was recorded for this clonotype. This chain joins TRBV7-2 and TRBJ2-2, with D possibly TRBD2 on 6 matching bases. CDR1 is SGHTA and CDR2 is FQGNSA in the germline V gene. Trimming left V 1 base short and J 3 bases short, with 12 bases between. The CDR3 covers 16 residues. This CDR3 is CASSLGLAMDTGELFF. The CDR3 coding sequence is TGTGCCAGCAGCTTAGGGCTAGCGATGGACACCGGGGAGCTGTTTTTT.

The chain carries TRBV6-1 and TRBJ1-2; D might be TRBD1 (5 bases). The V gene's germline CDR1 is MNHNS and CDR2 SASEGT. Deletions cut 5 bases from V and 4 bases from J, with 11 bases between. The CDR3 runs 13 residues. The CDR3 region has the DNA TGTGCCAGCAGTCCCGCGACAGCCTATGGCTACACCTTC. Translation gives CASSPATAYGYTF.

This clonotype came up many times. The gene calls are TRBV12-3 or TRBV12-4 and TRBJ2-1; 7 nucleotides align to TRBD2. The CDR3 covers 12 residues. Trimming took 7 bases from V and 10 from J; bases not matched to a gene: 7. The DNA for the CDR3 is TGTGCCAGCACCCTGGGGGGGAGGGAGCAGTTCTTC. The encoded protein is CASTLGGREQFF.

V is TRBV7-6 and J is TRBJ1-6; D is possibly TRBD1 (6 bases). Between the trimmed V and J ends, which lost 5 bases and 14 bases, there was a span of 16 bases. Germline CDR1 is SGHVS and CDR2 is FNYEAQ. This CDR3 comprises 13 residues. CDR3 DNA: TGTGCCAGCAGCCTAGGGGGTCCCCAGACCCTCCACTTT. It encodes CASSLGGPQTLHF.

The chain has TRBV29-1 and TRBJ1-4; TRBD1 agrees at 8 bases. Germline V CDR1 and CDR2: SQVTM, ANQGSEA. The CDR3 covers 13 residues. With V trimmed by 4 bases and J by 7 bases, 5 bases remained unmatched. The CDR3 protein is CSVGTGQGEKLFF. The CDR3 region has the DNA TGCAGCGTTGGGACAGGGCAAGGTGAAAAACTGTTTTTT.

The gene calls are TRBV4-3 and TRBJ2-6; TRBD1 matches at 12 bases. J was trimmed by 3 bases and V by 2 bases; bases with no gene match: 5. Looked up from germline, CDR1 is LGHNA and CDR2 is YSLEER. CDR3 length equals 18 residues. Here the CDR3 DNA reads TGCGCCAGCAGCCAACTCGGGACAGGGGGCTTTGGGGCCAACGTCCTGACTTTC. Amino acids: CASSQLGTGGFGANVLTF.

This clonotype was observed a few times. Given a much more abundant clone one base away, this may be a read error. The chain has TRBV13 and TRBJ2-3; 8 bases match TRBD2. Germline V gene sequence: CDR1 PRHDT, CDR2 FYEKMQ (reference sequence). The CDR3 sequence is 16 residues long. After removal of 4 bases from V and 0 bases from J, the junction contained 6 bases not matched to a gene. This chain's CDR3 is CASSSPERGSTDTQYF. DNA for the CDR3: TGTGCCAGCAGCTCCCCCGAGCGGGGGAGCACAGATACGCAGTATTTT.

This clonotype was seen ten or more times. The rearrangement links TRBV4-3 to TRBJ1-2; D is perhaps TRBD1 (5 bases). CDR3 length equals 14 residues. Germline V CDR1 and CDR2: LGHNA, YSLEER. Deletions cut 1 base from V and 8 bases from J, with 14 bases between. Here the CDR3 DNA reads TGCGCCAGCAGCCAAGGTCGGGGGATAAGCGGCTACACCTTC. Translation gives CASSQGRGISGYTF.

The chain recombines TRBV20-1 with TRBJ2-4; 7 bases line up with TRBD1. The CDR3 consists of 14 residues. With V trimmed by 5 bases and J by 1 base, 5 bases remained unmatched. Germline CDR1 reads DFQATT; CDR2 reads SNEGSKA (reference sequence). This CDR3 reads CSALGGFAKNIQYF. The CDR3 nucleotides read TGCAGTGCTTTAGGGGGCTTTGCCAAAAACATTCAGTACTTC.

The CDR3 sequence: CASSLARNNSPLHF. The CDR3 region has the DNA TGTGCCAGCAGTTTGGCCAGGAATAATTCACCCCTCCACTTT. V gene TRBV27 combines with J gene TRBJ1-6; D gene uncertain. The CDR3 is made up of 14 amino acids. V lost 3 bases to trimming and J lost 5 bases, with 8 bases between them. In germline, CDR1 is MNHEY, CDR2 SMNVEV (reference sequence).

This clonotype has only a few counts. The V and J genes are TRBV7-9 and TRBJ2-7; D might be TRBD1 or TRBD2, each matching 5 bases. V was pared by 5 bases and J by 1 base, with 9 bases between. This CDR3 contains 13 residues. Germline V lookup: CDR1 SEHNR, CDR2 FQNEAQ (reference sequence). The CDR3 sequence is CASSDRLSYEQYF. The CDR3 region has the DNA TGTGCCAGCAGCGACAGACTATCCTACGAGCAGTACTTC.

This clonotype was recorded a few times. V usage is TRBV19 and J usage is TRBJ1-2, with D tentatively TRBD1 (5 bases). Trimming removed 4 bases from V and 4 bases from J, with 13 bases in between. Per the germline V gene, CDR1 is LNHDA and CDR2 is SQIVND (reference sequence). The CDR3 runs 14 residues. The CDR3 loop is CASSTTGLGYGYTF. In nucleotides, the CDR3 is TGTGCCAGTAGTACCACAGGTCTCGGCTATGGCTACACCTTC.

This clonotype was observed many times. This chain joins TRBV7-6 and TRBJ2-2; D may be TRBD2 (6 bases). Trimming took off 3 bases at V and 4 bases at J, with 12 bases between the two ends. The germline V gene has CDR1 SGHVS and CDR2 FNYEAQ. This CDR3 contains 15 residues. Here the CDR3 DNA reads TGTGCCAGCAGCTTGGAGGGATTGGGCACCGGGGAGCTGTTTTTT. Encoded protein: CASSLEGLGTGELFF.